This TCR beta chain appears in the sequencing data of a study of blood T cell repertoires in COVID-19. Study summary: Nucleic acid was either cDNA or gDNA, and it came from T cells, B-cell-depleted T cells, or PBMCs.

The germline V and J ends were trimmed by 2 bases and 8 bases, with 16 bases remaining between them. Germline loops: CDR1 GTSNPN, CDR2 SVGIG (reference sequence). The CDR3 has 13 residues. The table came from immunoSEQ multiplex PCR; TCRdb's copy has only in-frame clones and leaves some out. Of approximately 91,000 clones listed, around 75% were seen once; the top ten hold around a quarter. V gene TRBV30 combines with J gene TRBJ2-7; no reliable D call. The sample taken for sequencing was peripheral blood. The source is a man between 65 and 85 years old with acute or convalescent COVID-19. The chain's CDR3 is CAWSPGATIKQYF. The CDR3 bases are TGTGCCTGGAGTCCTGGAGCTACTATCAAGCAGTACTTC.